These 32 T cell receptor beta chains came from one sample sequenced in a study of control samples from healthy donors and cancer patients. Assay used: immunoSEQ multiplex PCR; TCRdb lists only in-frame clones, some missing. The sample yields roughly 120,000 clones, nearly 95% seen once. Material: blood. Receptors were obtained from a man aged 25-45 years in good health.

The chain joins TRBV5-1 to TRBJ2-5, with D possibly TRBD1 on 6 matching bases. The CDR3 is 15 residues long. CDR1 and CDR2 (germline): SGHRS, YFSETQ. Trimming pared 3 bases from V and 5 bases from J, leaving 17 bases between. DNA for the CDR3: TGCGCCAGCAGCTCACAGGGTGGAACACGGGAGACCCAGTACTTC. Encoded protein: CASSSQGGTRETQYF.

This clone occurred once. The chain combines TRBV5-6 with TRBJ1-6; 8 nucleotides match TRBD1. This CDR3 is built from 15 residues. V shed 2 bases and J 7 bases; nucleotides not matched to a gene: 5. Germline V gene lookup returns CDR1 SGHDT and CDR2 YYEEEE. The CDR3 spells CASSLNRGVNSPLHF. DNA of the CDR3: TGTGCCAGCAGCTTAAACAGGGGGGTGAATTCACCCCTCCACTTT.

The V gene is TRBV7-3, the J gene TRBJ2-1; D not certain. The CDR3 runs 15 residues. CDR1 and CDR2 (germline): SGHTA, FQGTGA. V dropped 5 bases and J dropped 4 bases, with 15 bases sitting between them. CDR3 in amino acids: CASSPGSNPYNEQFF. The CDR3 DNA reads as TGTGCCAGCAGCCCTGGATCGAACCCTTACAATGAGCAGTTCTTC.

The genes are TRBV27 and TRBJ1-2; 7 bases are shared with TRBD1. The V and J ends lost 9 bases and 4 bases, in that order; junction bases with no gene match: 8. CDR1 is MNHEY and CDR2 is SMNVEV in the germline V gene (reference sequence). The CDR3 has 13 residues. The DNA of the CDR3 is TGTGCCAGTTCTGAGGGGGCAGCCTATGGCTACACCTTC. Protein product: CASSEGAAYGYTF.

This clone came up once. This sequence joins TRBV27 and TRBJ2-3, with 10 bases fitting TRBD2. This CDR3 has 16 residues. Germline CDR1 and CDR2: MNHEY and SMNVEV (reference sequence). With 5 bases clipped from V and 2 bases from J, the junction kept 7 bases outside the gene matches. The CDR3 nucleotides read TGTGCCAGCAGTCCGTGGACTAGCGGACTCACAGATACGCAGTATTTT. Its translation: CASSPWTSGLTDTQYF.

The rearrangement links TRBV7-9 to TRBJ2-1; 8 positions agree with TRBD2. Germline CDR1 SEHNR, CDR2 FQNEAQ (reference sequence). The CDR3 extends over 16 amino acids. V dropped 4 bases and J dropped 12; count of bases not matched to a gene: 17. This CDR3 reads CASSSPGAGGSAGQFF. The CDR3 nucleotides read TGTGCCAGCAGCTCGCCGGGGGCGGGGGGCTCGGCAGGGCAGTTCTTC. The variable domain in full, with the rest retrieved from reference TRBV7-9 and TRBJ2-1, is DTGVSQNPRHKITKRGQNVTFRCDPISEHNRLYWYRQTLGQGPEFLTYFQNEAQLEKSRLLSDRFSAERPKGSFSTLEIQRTEQGDSAMYLCASSSPGAGGSAGQFFGPGTRLTVL.

The chain carries TRBV3-1 (or the pseudogene TRBV3-2) and TRBJ2-1; the D is unclear. This CDR3 has 15 residues. The germline CDR1 and CDR2 sequences are LGHDT and YNNKEL (reference sequence). V dropped 0 bases and J dropped 5 bases, with 11 bases sitting between them. The DNA of the CDR3 is TGTGCCAGCAGCCAAGATATTAGCACCGACAATGAGCAGTTCTTC. It encodes CASSQDISTDNEQFF.

The chain uses TRBV14 and TRBJ1-1; tentatively, D is TRBD1 (6 bases). The CDR3 runs 12 residues. Trimming removed 4 bases from V and 11 bases from J, with 14 bases in between. CDR1 and CDR2 from the germline V gene are SGHDN and FVKESK. In DNA, the CDR3 is TGTGCCAGCAGCCCGGGGGGCCCCGGGGCTTTCTTT. Translating it yields CASSPGGPGAFF.

The chain couples TRBV6-5 to TRBJ1-2, with 9 bases fitting TRBD1. The trim removed 7 bases at V and 5 bases at J, leaving 11 bases unmatched. Germline loops: CDR1 MNHEY, CDR2 SVGAGI. CDR3 length equals 15 residues. This CDR3 is CASTPSTGGGYGYTF. The CDR3 DNA reads TGTGCCAGCACCCCGTCGACAGGGGGGGGTTATGGCTACACCTTC.

The chain employs TRBV9 and TRBJ2-5; D perhaps matches TRBD1 (5 bases). Per germline, CDR1 SGDLS and CDR2 YYNGEE. The CDR3 sequence is 15 residues long. With 4 bases removed from V and 1 base from J, the gap between germline ends came to 14 bases. The CDR3 spells CASSLMGQPQETQYF. DNA of the CDR3: TGTGCCAGCAGCTTAATGGGGCAGCCCCAAGAGACCCAGTACTTC.

The chain is built from TRBV5-4 and TRBJ2-3; D not resolved. The germline V gene encodes CDR1 SGHNT and CDR2 YYREEE (reference sequence). There are 12 residues in the CDR3. V lost 7 bases to trimming and J lost 2 bases, with 8 bases between them. The CDR3 is CASAKNTDTQYF. For the CDR3, the DNA is TGTGCCAGCGCCAAGAACACAGATACGCAGTATTTT.

V gene TRBV29-1 combines with J gene TRBJ1-1, with D possibly being TRBD1 (6 bases). V lost 7 bases to trimming and J lost 2 bases, with 11 bases between them. The CDR3 is 12 amino acids. Germline lookup yields CDR1 SQVTM and CDR2 ANQGSEA. CDR3 region: CSGGHFNTEAFF. The CDR3 DNA sequence: TGCAGCGGGGGACATTTCAACACTGAAGCTTTCTTT.

V gene TRBV3-1 (or the pseudogene TRBV3-2) combines with J gene TRBJ2-6; no definite D call. Germline CDR1 LGHDT, CDR2 YNNKEL (reference sequence). The CDR3 covers 14 residues. The V and J ends lost 1 base and 2 bases respectively, with 3 bases between them. The CDR3 nucleotides are TGTGCCAGCAGCCAAGTCCCTGGGGCCAACGTCCTGACTTTC. Its protein is CASSQVPGANVLTF.

V gene TRBV7-9 combines with J gene TRBJ2-2; maybe TRBD1 (5 bases). The CDR3 runs 14 residues. V was pared by 5 bases and J by 2 bases, with 9 bases between. From germline, CDR1 is SEHNR and CDR2 FQNEAQ (reference sequence). The CDR3 is CASSEDINTGELFF. The CDR3 DNA follows: TGTGCCAGCAGCGAGGACATAAACACCGGGGAGCTGTTTTTT.

CDR3 region: CASSPGRTSYEQYF. DNA for the CDR3: TGTGCCAGCAGCCCAGGACGGACTAGCTACGAGCAGTACTTC. The chain couples TRBV7-3 to TRBJ2-7, with 7 bases identical to TRBD2. CDR3 size: 14 residues. V was clipped by 5 bases and J by 3 bases; unmatched bases: 7. The germline V gene has CDR1 SGHTA and CDR2 FQGTGA.

The chain carries TRBV6-5 and TRBJ2-7; the D gene could be TRBD1 or TRBD2 (5 bases each). V was pared by 7 bases and J by 4 bases, with 20 bases between. The CDR3 is made up of 15 amino acids. Germline assignment: CDR1 MNHEY and CDR2 SVGAGI. CDR3 coding DNA: TGTGCCAGCACTAGGGACGCAAACGGGGTGTACGAGCAGTACTTC. This sequence encodes CASTRDANGVYEQYF.

This chain links TRBV14 with TRBJ2-5, with a possible D match to TRBD2 (6 bases). Per the germline V gene, CDR1 is SGHDN and CDR2 is FVKESK. The CDR3 sequence is 16 residues long. Trimming removed 3 bases at V and 5 bases at J, with 19 bases between. The CDR3: CASSQVPGTQGETQYF. DNA of the CDR3: TGTGCCAGCAGCCAGGTCCCCGGGACTCAAGGGGAGACCCAGTACTTC.

V and J are TRBV5-1 and TRBJ1-1; possibly TRBD1 for D (6 bases). CDR1 SGHRS and CDR2 YFSETQ come from the germline V gene. The ends were cut back, 1 base at V and 7 bases at J, with 11 bases in the middle. The CDR3 has 13 residues. CDR3 amino acids: CASSLWQGIEAFF. The CDR3 DNA reads as TGCGCCAGCAGCTTGTGGCAGGGGATTGAAGCTTTCTTT.

This chain joins TRBV5-1 and TRBJ2-3; D may be TRBD1 or TRBD2 (6 bases each). This CDR3 has 15 amino acids. From germline, CDR1 is SGHRS and CDR2 YFSETQ. Trimming took 10 bases from V and 0 from J, leaving 18 bases between them. The CDR3 coding sequence is TGCGCCGGGAGCAAGGGGGACTCTAGCACAGATACGCAGTATTTT. It translates to CAGSKGDSSTDTQYF.

The gene calls are TRBV12-3 or TRBV12-4 and TRBJ1-5; perhaps TRBD1 as D (5 bases). V lost 6 bases to trimming and J lost 4 bases, with 10 bases between them. The CDR3 consists of 13 residues. The CDR3 DNA is TGTGCCAGCAGACTTTCAGGGAATCAGCCCCAGCATTTT. As protein: CASRLSGNQPQHF.

The rearrangement links TRBV2 to TRBJ1-1; D uncertain. The CDR3 has 13 amino acids. Trimming shortened V by 5 bases and J by 1 base, and 8 bases separated the two germline ends. Germline lookup yields CDR1 SNHLY and CDR2 FYNNEI. The CDR3 protein is CASSRAPNTEAFF. The CDR3 DNA follows: TGTGCCAGCAGTCGCGCTCCGAACACTGAAGCTTTCTTT.

This chain connects TRBV27 to TRBJ1-2; 7 nucleotides align to TRBD1. Unmatched junction bases numbered 7, after V lost 5 bases and J lost 7 bases. Germline V gives CDR1 MNHEY, CDR2 SMNVEV (reference sequence). The CDR3 covers 13 residues. CDR3 bases: TGTGCCAGCAGTCAACAGGGGTTCGGTGGCTACACCTTC. Protein product: CASSQQGFGGYTF.

The chain carries TRBV30 and TRBJ1-5, with D possibly being TRBD1 (5 bases). The CDR3 is 16 residues long. V dropped 3 bases and J dropped 7 bases, with 22 bases sitting between them. Germline V gives CDR1 GTSNPN, CDR2 SVGIG (reference sequence). The chain's CDR3 is CAWSQTSPGTGQPQHF. The CDR3 DNA reads as TGTGCCTGGAGCCAGACCAGCCCAGGGACGGGGCAGCCCCAGCATTTT.

CDR3: CASSYSRQGGNEQYF. In DNA, the CDR3 is TGTGCCAGCAGTTACTCGAGGCAGGGAGGGAACGAGCAGTACTTC. The gene calls are TRBV6-5 and TRBJ2-7, with 7 bases that match TRBD2. The length of the CDR3 is 15 residues. Germline CDR1 reads MNHEY; CDR2 reads SVGAGI. V lost 0 bases and J lost 5; bases outside the gene matches: 7.

The chain uses TRBV19 and TRBJ2-7, with D uncertain. The CDR3 covers 14 residues. In germline, CDR1 is LNHDA, CDR2 SQIVND (reference sequence). Deletions cut 3 bases from V and 2 bases from J, with 11 bases between. The CDR3 protein is CASSIGPVTYEQYF. CDR3 DNA sequence: TGTGCCAGTAGTATCGGGCCGGTCACCTACGAGCAGTACTTC.

DNA of the CDR3: TGTGCCAGCAGTACCGAACGGGATGAGCAGTTCTTC. It encodes CASSTERDEQFF. The rearrangement links TRBV9 to TRBJ2-1, with unresolved D. The V gene lost 5 bases and the J gene lost 8 bases, with 11 bases spanning the gap. There are 12 residues in the CDR3. CDR1 SGDLS and CDR2 YYNGEE come from the germline V gene.

This sequence joins TRBV7-9 and TRBJ2-1; D perhaps matches TRBD2 (5 bases). V shed 5 bases and J shed 9 bases, with 20 bases lying between them. Germline lookup yields CDR1 SEHNR and CDR2 FQNEAQ (reference sequence). The CDR3 is 15 amino acids. The CDR3 reads CASSPILGPGVEQFF. As DNA, the CDR3 is TGTGCCAGCAGCCCAATACTAGGGCCCGGGGTTGAGCAGTTCTTC. Drawing the rest from reference TRBV7-9 and TRBJ2-1, the complete variable domain is DTGVSQNPRHKITKRGQNVTFRCDPISEHNRLYWYRQTLGQGPEFLTYFQNEAQLEKSRLLSDRFSAERPKGSFSTLEIQRTEQGDSAMYLCASSPILGPGVEQFFGPGTRLTVL.

This chain uses TRBV7-9 with TRBJ2-7, with TRBD1 matching over 11 bases. The CDR3 is 14 amino acids. The ends lost 5 bases at V and 6 bases at J; junction bases unmatched: 6. Germline V CDR1 and CDR2: SEHNR, FQNEAQ (reference sequence). The chain's CDR3 is CASSPTGTGGEQYF. CDR3 in DNA: TGTGCCAGCAGCCCGACCGGGACAGGGGGCGAGCAGTACTTC.

The chain employs TRBV10-3 and TRBJ1-5, with 8 bases aligning to TRBD1. V lost 5 bases to trimming and J lost 6 bases; unmatched junction nucleotides: 6. This CDR3 has 14 amino acids. In germline, CDR1 is ENHRY, CDR2 SYGVKD. CDR3 sequence reads: CAISQQGDGQPQHF. CDR3 nucleotides: TGTGCCATCAGTCAACAGGGGGACGGTCAGCCCCAGCATTTT.

Regarding this clone: A read error may produce the germline difference seen at one junction end. V usage is TRBV5-3 and J usage is TRBJ2-7; no reliable D call. TRBV5-3 is an open reading frame, and its role is uncertain. The CDR3 is 16 amino acids. In DNA, the CDR3 is TGTGTCAGAAGCTTGGCCCACAGCATGCCAATCTACGAGCAGTACTTC. It specifies CVRSLAHSMPIYEQYF.

The chain carries TRBV7-8 and TRBJ1-2; D is perhaps TRBD1 (6 bases). Trimming shortened V by 1 base and J by 1 base, and 10 bases separated the two germline ends. There are 15 residues in the CDR3. Per the germline V gene, CDR1 is SGHVS and CDR2 is FQNEAQ. The chain's CDR3 is CASSLGGHHNYGYTF. The CDR3 DNA is TGTGCCAGCAGCTTAGGGGGACACCATAACTATGGCTACACCTTC. Together with reference TRBV7-8 and TRBJ1-2, the CDR3 gives the full variable domain: GAGVSQSPRYKVAKRGQDVALRCDPISGHVSLFWYQQALGQGPEFLTYFQNEAQLDKSGLPSDRFFAERPEGSVSTLKIQRTQQEDSAVYLCASSLGGHHNYGYTFGSGTRLTVV.

The gene calls are TRBV10-2 and TRBJ2-1; 7 bases are a match to TRBD1. CDR1 and CDR2 (germline): WSHSY, SAAADI. This CDR3 comprises 14 residues. V was pared by 5 bases and J by 5 bases, with 6 bases of the junction left unmatched. The CDR3 coding sequence is TGCGCCAGCAGTTCAACCGACAGGGACAATGAGCAGTTCTTC. Residues: CASSSTDRDNEQFF.